This T cell receptor (beta chain) emerged from a study of blood T cell repertoires in COVID-19. Per the authors' pipeline: It was from reference gene primer amplification that nucleated cell counts were estimated. Clones were sequenced by immunoSEQ multiplex PCR, and TCRdb holds only the in-frame ones, with some missing. Clone size and the V and J calls come from that table; the DNA yielded D and trimming. The table records about 59,000 clones, roughly 80% of them present only once. The CDR3 runs to 13 residues. CDR1 is LNHDA and CDR2 is SQIVND in the germline V gene (reference sequence). Germline trimming cut 8 bases from V and 0 bases from J; bases unmatched to any gene: 1.

The sequencing input was peripheral blood. This TCR derives from a human donor in a cohort sampled during active COVID-19. The chain couples TRBV19 to TRBJ2-1; 7 bases map to TRBD2. CDR3 bases: TGTGCCAGTGCTAGCGGCTCCTACAATGAGCAGTTCTTC. It is translated as CASASGSYNEQFF.